The rows below give T cell receptor beta chains drawn from one sample of a study of blood T cell repertoires in COVID-19. Profiled with immunoSEQ multiplex PCR; TCRdb holds only in-frame clones, not every one. The sample carries a few hundred thousand clones, approximately 84% recorded once. Sequencing input: PBMCs or T cells enriched from blood (not recorded which). The receptor source for this set is a man in his forties who had recovered from COVID-19. Both conserved end residues are part of each CDR3. Fields, in order: J gene, D gene, clone size, V gene, CDR3 protein, CDR3 DNA. D genes are given only for firm matches. Clone size appears in some rows only: once, few, many, or a class for an expanded clone.

TRBJ1-1 NA NA TRBV28 CASRGGATEAFF TGTGCCAGCAGGGGGGGGGCCACTGAAGCTTTCTTT
TRBJ2-1 TRBD2 once TRBV27 CASSFGRVYNEQFF TGTGCCAGCAGCTTTGGGAGGGTTTACAATGAGCAGTTCTTC
TRBJ2-3 TRBD2 NA TRBV5-4 CASSLAGARTDTQYF TGTGCCAGCAGCCTCGCGGGAGCCCGCACAGATACGCAGTATTTT
TRBJ1-6 TRBD1 NA TRBV7-6 CASSLNRGGSPLHF TGTGCCAGCAGCTTAAACAGGGGCGGATCACCCCTCCACTTT
TRBJ2-2 TRBD2 once TRBV6-5 CASRRLAGGELFF TGTGCCAGCAGAAGACTAGCAGGGGGGGAGCTGTTTTTT
TRBJ2-7 NA NA TRBV21-1 CASSKVGYCLILGGRRYEQYF TGTGCCAGCAGCAAAGTGGGATATTGTCTGATCCTTGGCGGGAGAAGGTACGAGCAGTACTTC
TRBJ1-4 NA NA TRBV19 CASRRSATVATNEKLFF TGTGCCAGTAGGAGGAGTGCGACAGTTGCAACTAATGAAAAACTGTTTTTT
TRBJ1-6 NA once TRBV27 CASSLFADRRNNSPLHF TGTGCCAGCAGTTTATTCGCGGACAGACGAAATAATTCACCCCTCCACTTT
TRBJ1-4 NA once TRBV28 CASTVGGTSEKLFF TGTGCCAGCACTGTAGGAGGGACGAGCGAAAAACTGTTTTTT
TRBJ2-7 TRBD2 once TRBV19 CASSIRAGATYEQYF TGTGCCAGTAGTATCCGAGCGGGGGCCACCTACGAGCAGTACTTC
TRBJ1-1 NA few TRBV9 CASSLRGRGNTEAFF TGTGCCAGCAGCCTCCGTGGCCGGGGGAACACTGAAGCTTTCTTT
TRBJ2-7 TRBD1 NA TRBV11-2 CASSTIRQGTYEQYF TGTGCCAGCAGCACGATTCGACAGGGCACCTACGAGCAGTACTTC
TRBJ1-2 TRBD1 NA TRBV5-1 CASSLEWGQGAGGYTF TGCGCCAGCAGCTTGGAGTGGGGACAGGGGGCTGGAGGCTACACCTTC
TRBJ2-2 TRBD1 NA TRBV5-1 CASSSTGATGELFF TGCGCCAGCAGCTCGACAGGGGCCACCGGGGAGCTGTTTTTT